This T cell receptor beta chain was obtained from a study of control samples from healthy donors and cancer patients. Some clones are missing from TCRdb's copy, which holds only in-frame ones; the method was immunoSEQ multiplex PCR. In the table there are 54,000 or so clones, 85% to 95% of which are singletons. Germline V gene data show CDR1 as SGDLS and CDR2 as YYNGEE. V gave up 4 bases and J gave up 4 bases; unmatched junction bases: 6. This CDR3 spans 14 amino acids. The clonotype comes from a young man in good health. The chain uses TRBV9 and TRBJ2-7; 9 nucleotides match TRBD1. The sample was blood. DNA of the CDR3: TGTGCCAGCAGCCCCGGGACAGGGCTTTACGAGCAGTACTTC. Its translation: CASSPGTGLYEQYF.